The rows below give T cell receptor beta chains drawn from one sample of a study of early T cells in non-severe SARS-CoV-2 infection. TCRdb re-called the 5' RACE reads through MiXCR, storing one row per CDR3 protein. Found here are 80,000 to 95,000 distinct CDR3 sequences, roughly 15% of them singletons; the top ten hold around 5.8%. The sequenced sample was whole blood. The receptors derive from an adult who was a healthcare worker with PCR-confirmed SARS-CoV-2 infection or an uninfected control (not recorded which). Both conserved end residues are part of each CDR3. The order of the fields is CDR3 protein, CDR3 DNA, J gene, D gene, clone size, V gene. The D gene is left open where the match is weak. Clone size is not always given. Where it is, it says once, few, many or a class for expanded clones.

CDR3 protein: CASSPVSGDSPLHF; CDR3 DNA: TGTGCCAGCAGCCCGGTGTCAGGGGATTCACCCCTCCACTTT; J gene: TRBJ1-6; D gene: .; clone size: many; V gene: TRBV7-9
CDR3 protein: CASSPDGGNQPQHF; CDR3 DNA: TGCGCCAGCAGCCCCGACGGCGGCAATCAGCCCCAGCATTTT; J gene: TRBJ1-5; D gene: .; clone size: .; V gene: TRBV5-1
CDR3 protein: CASSWATGYNTEAFF; CDR3 DNA: TGCGCCAGCAGCTGGGCGACAGGGTACAACACTGAAGCTTTCTTT; J gene: TRBJ1-1; D gene: TRBD1; clone size: few; V gene: TRBV5-1
CDR3 protein: CASSTHRGSGYGYTF; CDR3 DNA: TGTGCCAGCAGTACACACAGGGGGAGTGGGTATGGCTACACCTTC; J gene: TRBJ1-2; D gene: TRBD1; clone size: .; V gene: TRBV6-5
CDR3 protein: CASSVPTGGGRTDTQYF; CDR3 DNA: TGTGCCAGCAGCGTACCGACAGGGGGAGGGCGCACAGATACGCAGTATTTT; J gene: TRBJ2-3; D gene: TRBD1; clone size: few; V gene: TRBV9
CDR3 protein: CATRLRSSGNTIYF; CDR3 DNA: TGTGCCACCCGGTTGAGGAGCTCTGGAAACACCATATATTTT; J gene: TRBJ1-3; D gene: .; clone size: many; V gene: TRBV10-3
CDR3 protein: CASSLEGPSYEQYF; CDR3 DNA: TGTGCCAGCAGCTTGGAAGGGCCAAGCTACGAGCAGTACTTC; J gene: TRBJ2-7; D gene: .; clone size: .; V gene: TRBV5-4
CDR3 protein: CASSLAPGLGSYEQYF; CDR3 DNA: TGTGCCAGCAGCTTAGCGCCGGGACTGGGTTCCTACGAGCAGTACTTC; J gene: TRBJ2-7; D gene: .; clone size: many; V gene: TRBV7-2
CDR3 protein: CASRYGTGLAISDEQFF; CDR3 DNA: TGCGCCAGCAGATACGGGACAGGGCTCGCGATTTCCGATGAGCAGTTCTTC; J gene: TRBJ2-1; D gene: TRBD1; clone size: once; V gene: TRBV5-1
CDR3 protein: CASSLDRQEQYF; CDR3 DNA: TGTGCCAGCAGCTTAGATCGGCAAGAGCAGTACTTC; J gene: TRBJ2-7; D gene: .; clone size: .; V gene: TRBV11-2
CDR3 protein: CASSLTWPTADTQYF; CDR3 DNA: TGTGCCAGCAGCTTGACATGGCCGACCGCAGATACGCAGTATTTT; J gene: TRBJ2-3; D gene: .; clone size: many; V gene: TRBV6-2/TRBV6-3
CDR3 protein: CASSLTGTNSYEQYF; CDR3 DNA: TGTGCCAGCAGTTTAACCGGGACCAACTCCTACGAGCAGTACTTC; J gene: TRBJ2-7; D gene: .; clone size: .; V gene: TRBV28
CDR3 protein: CASSLDIMSNYGYTF; CDR3 DNA: TGCGCCAGCAGCTTGGATATTATGTCTAACTATGGCTACACCTTC; J gene: TRBJ1-2; D gene: .; clone size: many; V gene: TRBV5-1
CDR3 protein: CASSSQGSGNTIYF; CDR3 DNA: TGTGCCAGCAGCTCACAGGGTTCTGGAAACACCATATATTTT; J gene: TRBJ1-3; D gene: .; clone size: .; V gene: TRBV21-1
CDR3 protein: CSADRDSGRGPQHF; CDR3 DNA: TGCAGTGCTGACCGGGACAGTGGGCGTGGGCCCCAGCATTTT; J gene: TRBJ1-5; D gene: TRBD1; clone size: few; V gene: TRBV20-1
CDR3 protein: CSVGHGGGSNNEQFF; CDR3 DNA: TGCAGCGTTGGCCACGGAGGGGGAAGTAACAATGAGCAGTTCTTC; J gene: TRBJ2-1; D gene: .; clone size: many; V gene: TRBV29-1
CDR3 protein: CASSPRRQGSYEQYF; CDR3 DNA: TGTGCCAGCTCACCACGGAGACAGGGGTCCTACGAGCAGTACTTC; J gene: TRBJ2-7; D gene: TRBD1; clone size: few; V gene: TRBV18
CDR3 protein: CASSLSRDTEAFF; CDR3 DNA: TGTGCCAGCAGTCTGTCCCGGGACACTGAAGCTTTCTTT; J gene: TRBJ1-1; D gene: .; clone size: many; V gene: TRBV12-3/TRBV12-4
CDR3 protein: CAITSSSDTEAFF; CDR3 DNA: TGTGCCATCACCTCCTCGTCTGATACTGAAGCTTTCTTT; J gene: TRBJ1-1; D gene: .; clone size: .; V gene: TRBV10-3
CDR3 protein: CASSSGNQPQHF; CDR3 DNA: TGTGCCAGCAGTTCGGGCAATCAGCCCCAGCATTTT; J gene: TRBJ1-5; D gene: .; clone size: many; V gene: TRBV28
CDR3 protein: CSVEGWDRGPYEQYF; CDR3 DNA: TGCAGCGTTGAAGGGTGGGACAGGGGGCCCTACGAGCAGTACTTC; J gene: TRBJ2-7; D gene: TRBD1; clone size: few; V gene: TRBV29-1
CDR3 protein: CASSLGREDTEAFF; CDR3 DNA: TGTGCCAGCAGCTTAGGGCGGGAGGATACTGAAGCTTTCTTT; J gene: TRBJ1-1; D gene: .; clone size: .; V gene: TRBV11-2
CDR3 protein: CASSLSIPDTQYF; CDR3 DNA: TGTGCTAGCAGCTTATCTATCCCAGATACGCAGTATTTT; J gene: TRBJ2-3; D gene: .; clone size: .; V gene: TRBV7-7
CDR3 protein: CASSLIQGANYGYTF; CDR3 DNA: TGTGCCAGCAGCTTGATTCAGGGGGCGAACTATGGCTACACCTTC; J gene: TRBJ1-2; D gene: TRBD1; clone size: few; V gene: TRBV7-2
CDR3 protein: CSATRLAVNTDTQYF; CDR3 DNA: TGCAGTGCTACAAGACTAGCGGTGAACACAGATACGCAGTATTTT; J gene: TRBJ2-3; D gene: TRBD2; clone size: .; V gene: TRBV20-1
CDR3 protein: CASRGTGGDLNYGYTF; CDR3 DNA: TGTGCCAGCAGGGGGACAGGGGGCGACCTAAACTATGGCTACACCTTC; J gene: TRBJ1-2; D gene: TRBD1; clone size: few; V gene: TRBV28
CDR3 protein: CASSLNTGGYGYTF; CDR3 DNA: TGTGCCAGCAGTTTGAACACAGGAGGCTATGGCTACACCTTC; J gene: TRBJ1-2; D gene: .; clone size: many; V gene: TRBV12-3/TRBV12-4
CDR3 protein: CASTDVAGGPTQYF; CDR3 DNA: TGCGCCAGCACTGACGTAGCGGGGGGGCCTACGCAGTATTTT; J gene: TRBJ2-3; D gene: TRBD2; clone size: .; V gene: TRBV10-2
CDR3 protein: CASSLGKSFRLEQYF; CDR3 DNA: TGTGCCAGCAGCTTGGGCAAAAGCTTCCGCCTCGAGCAGTACTTC; J gene: TRBJ2-7; D gene: .; clone size: once; V gene: TRBV11-1
CDR3 protein: CASMRAGGLYPQYF; CDR3 DNA: TGTGCCAGCATGAGGGCGGGGGGGCTCTACCCGCAGTATTTT; J gene: TRBJ2-3; D gene: TRBD2; clone size: many; V gene: TRBV2
CDR3 protein: CASSPRRGGQPMYNEQFF; CDR3 DNA: TGTGCCAGCAGCCCTCGAAGAGGAGGACAGCCGATGTACAATGAGCAGTTCTTC; J gene: TRBJ2-1; D gene: .; clone size: few; V gene: TRBV9
CDR3 protein: CSVVSASGGHEQYF; CDR3 DNA: TGCAGCGTTGTCTCGGCTAGCGGGGGCCACGAGCAGTACTTC; J gene: TRBJ2-7; D gene: TRBD2; clone size: many; V gene: TRBV29-1
CDR3 protein: CASSSQGLGYNSPLHF; CDR3 DNA: TGTGCCAGCAGTTCACAGGGTCTCGGCTATAATTCACCCCTCCACTTT; J gene: TRBJ1-6; D gene: .; clone size: few; V gene: TRBV12-3/TRBV12-4
CDR3 protein: CSAHRSPGMNTEAFF; CDR3 DNA: TGCAGTGCCCACCGGTCCCCCGGCATGAACACTGAAGCTTTCTTT; J gene: TRBJ1-1; D gene: .; clone size: .; V gene: TRBV20-1
CDR3 protein: CASGMGSADTQYF; CDR3 DNA: TGCGCCAGCGGCATGGGGTCCGCAGATACGCAGTATTTT; J gene: TRBJ2-3; D gene: .; clone size: .; V gene: TRBV10-2
CDR3 protein: CSVPRDRGYEQYF; CDR3 DNA: TGCAGCGTCCCCCGGGACAGGGGCTACGAGCAGTACTTC; J gene: TRBJ2-7; D gene: TRBD1; clone size: .; V gene: TRBV29-1
CDR3 protein: CASGLAGLDTQYF; CDR3 DNA: TGTGCCAGCGGACTAGCGGGACTGGATACGCAGTATTTT; J gene: TRBJ2-3; D gene: TRBD2; clone size: few; V gene: TRBV28
CDR3 protein: CASSLLAGPQHF; CDR3 DNA: TGTGCCAGCAGCTTATTGGCGGGCCCCCAGCATTTT; J gene: TRBJ1-5; D gene: .; clone size: few; V gene: TRBV7-2
CDR3 protein: CAINAGQTNTEAFF; CDR3 DNA: TGTGCCATCAATGCGGGACAGACCAACACTGAAGCTTTCTTT; J gene: TRBJ1-1; D gene: TRBD1; clone size: .; V gene: TRBV10-3
CDR3 protein: CASGGGPYNSPLHF; CDR3 DNA: TGTGCCAGCGGGGGCGGTCCATATAATTCACCCCTCCACTTT; J gene: TRBJ1-6; D gene: .; clone size: .; V gene: TRBV10-3
CDR3 protein: CASSLAGTGAHNEQFF; CDR3 DNA: TGTGCCAGCAGCTTAGCCGGGACAGGGGCCCACAATGAGCAGTTCTTC; J gene: TRBJ2-1; D gene: TRBD1; clone size: few; V gene: TRBV7-2
CDR3 protein: CASSPYDLYEQYF; CDR3 DNA: TGCGCCAGCAGCCCTTATGACCTCTACGAGCAGTACTTC; J gene: TRBJ2-7; D gene: .; clone size: many; V gene: TRBV5-1
CDR3 protein: CSVEVLGSYEQYF; CDR3 DNA: TGCAGCGTTGAAGTTCTGGGATCGTACGAGCAGTACTTC; J gene: TRBJ2-7; D gene: .; clone size: few; V gene: TRBV29-1
CDR3 protein: CASSFTGGAGDTQYF; CDR3 DNA: TGTGCCAGCAGTTTTACAGGGGGCGCGGGAGATACGCAGTATTTT; J gene: TRBJ2-3; D gene: TRBD1; clone size: .; V gene: TRBV6-1
CDR3 protein: CASSFTVGLQETQYF; CDR3 DNA: TGCGCCAGCAGCTTCACCGTGGGGCTACAAGAGACCCAGTACTTC; J gene: TRBJ2-5; D gene: .; clone size: few; V gene: TRBV5-1
CDR3 protein: CASRNFGGSGANVLTF; CDR3 DNA: TGTGCCAGCAGGAACTTCGGTGGATCTGGGGCCAACGTCCTGACTTTC; J gene: TRBJ2-6; D gene: .; clone size: few; V gene: TRBV28
CDR3 protein: CASSLAGTSYEQYF; CDR3 DNA: TGTGCCAGCAGCTTGGCCGGTACATCCTACGAGCAGTACTTC; J gene: TRBJ2-7; D gene: .; clone size: few; V gene: TRBV5-5
CDR3 protein: CASTWGQINYGYTF; CDR3 DNA: TGTGCCAGCACCTGGGGACAAATTAACTATGGCTACACCTTC; J gene: TRBJ1-2; D gene: .; clone size: .; V gene: TRBV12-3/TRBV12-4
CDR3 protein: CSAPVGGYGYTF; CDR3 DNA: TGCAGTGCCCCCGTCGGGGGCTATGGCTACACCTTC; J gene: TRBJ1-2; D gene: .; clone size: few; V gene: TRBV20-1
CDR3 protein: CASSQVLTGGSYGYTF; CDR3 DNA: TGCGCCAGCAGCCAAGTTCTGACAGGGGGAAGTTATGGCTACACCTTC; J gene: TRBJ1-2; D gene: TRBD1; clone size: .; V gene: TRBV4-3
CDR3 protein: CASSSGIAGGETQYF; CDR3 DNA: TGTGCCAGCAGCTCCGGGATAGCGGGGGGTGAGACCCAGTACTTC; J gene: TRBJ2-5; D gene: TRBD2; clone size: few; V gene: TRBV7-6
CDR3 protein: CSVADTEAFF; CDR3 DNA: TGCAGCGTTGCGGACACTGAAGCTTTCTTT; J gene: TRBJ1-1; D gene: .; clone size: few; V gene: TRBV29-1
CDR3 protein: CASSNRPSGQESPDEQYF; CDR3 DNA: TGTGCCAGCAGCAACCGGCCCTCGGGACAGGAATCACCCGACGAGCAGTACTTC; J gene: TRBJ2-7; D gene: TRBD1; clone size: .; V gene: TRBV7-6
CDR3 protein: CASSNASEAFF; CDR3 DNA: TGTGCCAGCAGCAATGCCTCTGAAGCTTTCTTT; J gene: TRBJ1-1; D gene: .; clone size: few; V gene: TRBV21-1